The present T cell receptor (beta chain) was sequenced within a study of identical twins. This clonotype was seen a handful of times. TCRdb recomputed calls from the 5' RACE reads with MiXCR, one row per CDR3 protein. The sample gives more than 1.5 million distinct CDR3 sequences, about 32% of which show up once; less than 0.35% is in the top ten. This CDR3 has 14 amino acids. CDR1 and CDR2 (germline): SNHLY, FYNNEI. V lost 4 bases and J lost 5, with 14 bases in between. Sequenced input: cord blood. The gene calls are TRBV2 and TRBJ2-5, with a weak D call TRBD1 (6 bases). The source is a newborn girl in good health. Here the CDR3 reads CASSVGHHLETQYF. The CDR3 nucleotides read TGTGCCAGCAGTGTGGGACACCACCTCGAGACCCAGTACTTC.